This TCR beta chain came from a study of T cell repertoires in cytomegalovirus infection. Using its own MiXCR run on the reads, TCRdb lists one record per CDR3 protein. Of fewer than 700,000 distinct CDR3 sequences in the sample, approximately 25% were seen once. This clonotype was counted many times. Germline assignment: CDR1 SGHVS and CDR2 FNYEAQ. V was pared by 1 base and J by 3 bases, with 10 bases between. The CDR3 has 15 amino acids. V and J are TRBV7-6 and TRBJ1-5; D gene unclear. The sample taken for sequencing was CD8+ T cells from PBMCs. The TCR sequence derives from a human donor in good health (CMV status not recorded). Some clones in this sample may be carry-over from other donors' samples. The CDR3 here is CASSLGPGPNQPQHF. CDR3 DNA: TGTGCCAGCAGCTTAGGCCCAGGCCCCAATCAGCCCCAGCATTTT.